Described below is a single T cell receptor (beta chain) sequence and its context. Its antigen is unidentified. V was pared by 4 bases and J by 0 bases, with 3 bases between. Germline CDR1 LNHDA, CDR2 SQIVND (reference sequence). CDR3 length equals 12 residues. Assay: immunoSEQ multiplex PCR; the TCRdb copy retains only in-frame clones and omits some. Of approximately 90,000 clones in the sample, 93% were seen once. Related graft donors supplied nonmyeloablative bone marrow transplants, and mixed chimerism was transient. The data were obtained in a study of Tregs in tolerant kidney transplant recipients. Study results and caveats: Tregs expanded with activated donor B cells seemed most donor-specific.

Material: CD4+ T cells from blood (PBMCs), obtained 12 months after the transplant. The chain is built from TRBV19 and TRBJ2-5, with D unclear. The receptor was derived from a human patient who received a combined kidney and bone marrow transplant. Some T cells may trace back to the graft donor. DNA for the CDR3: TGTGCCAGTAGTAACTACCAAGAGACCCAGTACTTC. The encoded protein is CASSNYQETQYF. Complete variable domain (other parts from reference TRBV19 and TRBJ2-5): DGGITQSPKYLFRKEGQNVTLSCEQNLNHDAMYWYRQDPGQGLRLIYYSQIVNDFQKGDIAEGYSVSREKKESFPLTVTSAQKNPTAFYLCASSNYQETQYFGPGTRLLVL.